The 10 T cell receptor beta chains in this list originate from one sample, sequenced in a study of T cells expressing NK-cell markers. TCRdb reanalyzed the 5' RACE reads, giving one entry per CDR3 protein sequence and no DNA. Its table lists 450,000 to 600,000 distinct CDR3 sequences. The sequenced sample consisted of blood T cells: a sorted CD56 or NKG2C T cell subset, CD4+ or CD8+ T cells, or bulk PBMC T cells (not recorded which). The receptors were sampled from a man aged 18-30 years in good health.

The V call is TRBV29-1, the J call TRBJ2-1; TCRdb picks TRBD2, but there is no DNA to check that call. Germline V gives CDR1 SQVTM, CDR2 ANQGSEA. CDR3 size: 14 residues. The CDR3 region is CSTSPTRYPHEQFF.

The CDR3: CASSSSGRVTGELFF. This sequence joins TRBV7-8 and TRBJ2-2; checking the TCRdb D call of TRBD2 is not possible without DNA. This CDR3 is built from 15 residues. Looked up from germline, CDR1 is SGHVS and CDR2 is FQNEAQ. Supplemented by reference TRBV7-8 and TRBJ2-2, the full variable domain reads GAGVSQSPRYKVAKRGQDVALRCDPISGHVSLFWYQQALGQGPEFLTYFQNEAQLDKSGLPSDRFFAERPEGSVSTLKIQRTQQEDSAVYLCASSSSGRVTGELFFGEGSRLTVL.

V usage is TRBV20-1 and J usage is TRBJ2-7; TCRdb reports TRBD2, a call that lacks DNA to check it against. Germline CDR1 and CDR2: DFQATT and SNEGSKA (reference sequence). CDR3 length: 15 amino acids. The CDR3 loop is CSARVGGHLSYEQYF.

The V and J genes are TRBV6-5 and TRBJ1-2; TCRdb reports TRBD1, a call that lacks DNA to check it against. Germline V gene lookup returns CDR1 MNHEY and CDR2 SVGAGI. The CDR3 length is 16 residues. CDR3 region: CASSYSWGGPNYGYTF.

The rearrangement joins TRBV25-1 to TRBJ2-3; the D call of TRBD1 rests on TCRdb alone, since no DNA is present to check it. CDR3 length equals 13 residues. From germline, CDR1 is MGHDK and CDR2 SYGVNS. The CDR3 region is CASSPSPSDTQYF.

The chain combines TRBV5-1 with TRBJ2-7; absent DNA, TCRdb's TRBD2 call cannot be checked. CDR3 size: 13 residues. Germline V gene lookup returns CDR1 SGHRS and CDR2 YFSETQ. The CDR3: CASRRELAGASYF. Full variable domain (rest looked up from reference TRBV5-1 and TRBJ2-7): KAGVTQTPRYLIKTRGQQVTLSCSPISGHRSVSWYQQTPGQGLQFLFEYFSETQRNKGNFPGRFSGRQFSNSRSEMNVSTLELGDSALYLCASRRELAGASYFGPGTRLTVT.

CDR3: CSARPELTPGTQYF. V is TRBV20-1 and J is TRBJ2-5; there is no DNA to check the TCRdb D call of TRBD1. The CDR3 loop spans 14 amino acids. Germline loops: CDR1 DFQATT, CDR2 SNEGSKA (reference sequence).

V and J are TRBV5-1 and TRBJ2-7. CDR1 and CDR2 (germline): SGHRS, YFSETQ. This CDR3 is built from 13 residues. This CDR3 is CASSPQGPYEQYF.

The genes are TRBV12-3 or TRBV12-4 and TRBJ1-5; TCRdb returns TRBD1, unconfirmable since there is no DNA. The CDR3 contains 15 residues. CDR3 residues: CASRGGAGRYQPQHF.

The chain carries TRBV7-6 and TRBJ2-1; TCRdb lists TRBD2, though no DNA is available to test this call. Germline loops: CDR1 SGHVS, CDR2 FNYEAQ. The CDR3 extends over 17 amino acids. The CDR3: CASSSVAGEPTYNEQFF.